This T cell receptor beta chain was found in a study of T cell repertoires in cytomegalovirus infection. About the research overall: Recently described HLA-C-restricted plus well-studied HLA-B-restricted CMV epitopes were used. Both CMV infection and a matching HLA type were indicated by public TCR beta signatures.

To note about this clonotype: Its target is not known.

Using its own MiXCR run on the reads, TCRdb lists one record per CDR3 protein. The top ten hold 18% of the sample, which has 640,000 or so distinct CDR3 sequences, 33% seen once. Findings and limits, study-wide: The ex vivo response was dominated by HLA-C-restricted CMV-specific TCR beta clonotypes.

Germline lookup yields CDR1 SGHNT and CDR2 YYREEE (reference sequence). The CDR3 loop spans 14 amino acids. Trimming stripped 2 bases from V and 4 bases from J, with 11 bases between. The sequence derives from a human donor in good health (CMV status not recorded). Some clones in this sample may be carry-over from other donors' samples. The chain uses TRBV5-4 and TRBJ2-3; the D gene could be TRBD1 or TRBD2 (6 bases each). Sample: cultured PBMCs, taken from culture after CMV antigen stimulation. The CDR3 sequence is CASSFRGGADTQYF. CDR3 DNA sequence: TGTGCCAGCAGCTTCAGGGGCGGGGCAGATACGCAGTATTTT.